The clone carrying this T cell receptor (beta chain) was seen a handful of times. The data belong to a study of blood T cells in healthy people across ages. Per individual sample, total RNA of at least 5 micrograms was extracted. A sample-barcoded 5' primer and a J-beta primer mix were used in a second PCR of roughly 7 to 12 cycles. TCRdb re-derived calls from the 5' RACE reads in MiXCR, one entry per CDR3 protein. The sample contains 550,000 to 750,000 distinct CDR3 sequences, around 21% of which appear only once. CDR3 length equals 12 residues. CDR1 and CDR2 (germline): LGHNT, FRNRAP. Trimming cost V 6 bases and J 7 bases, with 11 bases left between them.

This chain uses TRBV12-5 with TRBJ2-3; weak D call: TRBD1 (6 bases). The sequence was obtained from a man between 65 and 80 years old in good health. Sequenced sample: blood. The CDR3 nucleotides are TGTGCTAGTGGCGCACAGGGAAATACGCAGTATTTT. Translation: CASGAQGNTQYF.